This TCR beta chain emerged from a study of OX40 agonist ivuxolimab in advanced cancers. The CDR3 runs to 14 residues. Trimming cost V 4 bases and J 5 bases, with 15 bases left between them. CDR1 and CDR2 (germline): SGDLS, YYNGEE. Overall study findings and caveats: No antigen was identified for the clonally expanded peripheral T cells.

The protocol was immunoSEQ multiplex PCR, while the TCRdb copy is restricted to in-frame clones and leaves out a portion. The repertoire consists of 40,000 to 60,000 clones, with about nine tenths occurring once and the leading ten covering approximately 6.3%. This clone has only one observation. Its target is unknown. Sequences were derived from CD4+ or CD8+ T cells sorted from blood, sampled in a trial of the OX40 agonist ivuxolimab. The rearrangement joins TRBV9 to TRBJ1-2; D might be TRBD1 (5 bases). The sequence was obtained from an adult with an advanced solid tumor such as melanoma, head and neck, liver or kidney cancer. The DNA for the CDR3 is TGTGCCAGCAGCAACCCCTTGGGGGGGTATGGCTACACCTTC. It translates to CASSNPLGGYGYTF.